A single sample gave rise to the 7 T cell receptor beta chains below, sequenced in a study of T cell repertoires in cytomegalovirus infection. Each CDR3 protein is one row after TCRdb ran MiXCR on the reads. The sample has about 150,000 distinct CDR3 sequences; 23% are singletons. The sequencing input was PBMCs. These receptors were taken from a human donor in good health (CMV status not recorded). Some clones in this sample may be carry-over from other donors' samples.

This sequence joins TRBV11-2 and TRBJ2-1, with 8 bases lining up with TRBD1. Germline values: CDR1 SGHAT, CDR2 FQNNGV. The CDR3 covers 15 residues. With V trimmed by 0 bases and J by 4 bases, 2 bases remained unmatched. CDR3 sequence reads: CASSLDQGAYNEQFF. CDR3 bases: TGTGCCAGCAGCTTAGACCAGGGGGCGTACAATGAGCAGTTCTTC.

Written as DNA, the CDR3 is TGTGCCAGTAGGGGGACAGGGGGAGCAGATACGCAGTATTTT. The encoded protein is CASRGTGGADTQYF. The chain has TRBV19 and TRBJ2-3, with 11 positions matching TRBD1. V lost 6 bases and J lost 4; bases outside the gene matches: 3. This CDR3 is built from 14 residues. Germline CDR1 and CDR2: LNHDA and SQIVND (reference sequence).

There are a few counts of this clonotype. The chain has TRBV7-9 and TRBJ1-4; 10 bases agree with TRBD1. Germline trimming cut 5 bases from V and 8 bases from J; bases unmatched to any gene: 5. The CDR3 totals 14 residues. The germline V gene encodes CDR1 SEHNR and CDR2 FQNEAQ (reference sequence). CDR3 DNA: TGTGCCAGCAGCCGCCCGACAGGGGGCGAAAAACTGTTTTTT. The encoded protein is CASSRPTGGEKLFF.

This clonotype was seen a few times. V gene TRBV5-1 combines with J gene TRBJ2-7; 7 positions match TRBD1. This CDR3 is 16 amino acids long. The V gene end was trimmed by 4 bases and the J gene end by 2 bases; junction bases not matched to a gene: 12. CDR1 is SGHRS and CDR2 is YFSETQ in the germline V gene. CDR3 in amino acids: CASSPQPRQGPYEQYF. The CDR3, as DNA: TGCGCCAGCAGCCCACAGCCTCGACAGGGACCCTACGAGCAGTACTTC. Complete variable domain (other parts from reference TRBV5-1 and TRBJ2-7): KAGVTQTPRYLIKTRGQQVTLSCSPISGHRSVSWYQQTPGQGLQFLFEYFSETQRNKGNFPGRFSGRQFSNSRSEMNVSTLELGDSALYLCASSPQPRQGPYEQYFGPGTRLTVT.

J is TRBJ2-1 and V is TRBV4-3, with D unresolved. Germline assignment: CDR1 LGHNA and CDR2 YSLEER. The CDR3 length is 15 residues. V was clipped by 0 bases and J by 8 bases, with 14 bases between them. The CDR3 sequence is CASSQEGLAVDEQFF. DNA for the CDR3: TGCGCCAGCAGCCAAGAAGGTTTGGCCGTGGATGAGCAGTTCTTC.

In this sample, this clonotype turned up many times. CDR3 nucleotide sequence: TGTGCCAGCAGTTTATCAGCAGCCGGCACAGATACGCAGTATTTT. Translated, it gives CASSLSAAGTDTQYF. The chain has TRBV28 and TRBJ2-3; unclear D gene. The CDR3 is 15 residues long. Trimming took off 1 base at V and 1 base at J, with 9 bases between the two ends. The germline CDR1 and CDR2 sequences are MDHEN and SYDVKM.

This clonotype was observed a few times. CDR3 nucleotides: TGTGCCAGCAGCTTAGCGGGACAGGGTTCCTACAATGAGCAGTTCTTC. It encodes CASSLAGQGSYNEQFF. The genes are TRBV7-9 and TRBJ2-1; 9 nucleotides line up with TRBD1. This CDR3 contains 16 residues. The V gene end was trimmed by 0 bases and the J gene end by 1 base; junction bases not matched to a gene: 1. The germline gives CDR1 SEHNR, CDR2 FQNEAQ (reference sequence).